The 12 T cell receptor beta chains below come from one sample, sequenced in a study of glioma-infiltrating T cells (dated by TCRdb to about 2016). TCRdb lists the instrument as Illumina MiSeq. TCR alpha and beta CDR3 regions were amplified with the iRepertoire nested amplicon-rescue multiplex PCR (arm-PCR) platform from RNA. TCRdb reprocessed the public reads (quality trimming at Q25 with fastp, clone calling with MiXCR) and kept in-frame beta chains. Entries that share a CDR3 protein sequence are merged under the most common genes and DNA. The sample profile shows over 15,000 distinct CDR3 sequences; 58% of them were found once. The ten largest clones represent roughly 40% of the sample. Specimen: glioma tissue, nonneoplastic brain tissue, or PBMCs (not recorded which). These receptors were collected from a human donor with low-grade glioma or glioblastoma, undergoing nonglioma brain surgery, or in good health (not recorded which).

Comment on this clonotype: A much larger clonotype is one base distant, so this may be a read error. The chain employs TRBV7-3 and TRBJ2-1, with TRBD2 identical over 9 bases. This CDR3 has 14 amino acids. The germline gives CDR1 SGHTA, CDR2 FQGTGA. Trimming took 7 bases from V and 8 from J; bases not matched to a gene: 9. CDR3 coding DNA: TGTGCCAGCATCACCCTAGCGGGGTCAGATGAGCAGTTCTTC. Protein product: CASITLAGSDEQFF.

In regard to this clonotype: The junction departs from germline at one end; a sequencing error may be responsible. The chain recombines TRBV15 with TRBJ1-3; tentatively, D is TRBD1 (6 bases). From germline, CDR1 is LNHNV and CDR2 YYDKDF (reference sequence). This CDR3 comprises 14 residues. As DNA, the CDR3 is TGTGCCGCCAGCAGAGGCAATCCGCGGGACACCGTATATTTT. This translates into CAASRGNPRDTVYF.

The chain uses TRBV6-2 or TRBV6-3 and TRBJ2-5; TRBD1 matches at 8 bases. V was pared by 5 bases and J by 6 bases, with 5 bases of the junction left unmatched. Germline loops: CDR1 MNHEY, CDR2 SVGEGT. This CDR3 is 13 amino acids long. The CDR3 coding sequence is TGTGCCAGCAGTCGGACAGGGATGAAGACCCAGTACTTC. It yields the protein CASSRTGMKTQYF.

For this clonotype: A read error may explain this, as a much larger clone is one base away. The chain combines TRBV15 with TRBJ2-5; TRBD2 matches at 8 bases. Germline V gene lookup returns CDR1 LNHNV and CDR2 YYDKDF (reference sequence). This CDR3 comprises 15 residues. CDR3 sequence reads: CAASPGRGMEETQYF. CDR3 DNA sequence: TGTGCCGCCAGCCCCGGGAGGGGAATGGAGGAGACCCAGTACTTC.

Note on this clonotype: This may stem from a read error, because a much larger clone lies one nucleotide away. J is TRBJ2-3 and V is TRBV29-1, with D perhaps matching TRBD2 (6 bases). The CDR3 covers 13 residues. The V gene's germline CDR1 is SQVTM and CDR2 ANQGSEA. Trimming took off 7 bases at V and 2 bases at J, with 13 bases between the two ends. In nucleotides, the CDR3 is TGCAGCGCTAGGCGGGGATCCACAGATACGCAGTATTTT. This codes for CSARRGSTDTQYF.

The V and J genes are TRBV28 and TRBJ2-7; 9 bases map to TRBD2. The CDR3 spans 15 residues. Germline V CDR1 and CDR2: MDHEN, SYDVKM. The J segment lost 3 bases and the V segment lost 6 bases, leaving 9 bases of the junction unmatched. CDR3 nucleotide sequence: TGTGCCAGCAGCTTAGTTGGGACTAGCAACTACGAGCAGTACTTC. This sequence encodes CASSLVGTSNYEQYF.

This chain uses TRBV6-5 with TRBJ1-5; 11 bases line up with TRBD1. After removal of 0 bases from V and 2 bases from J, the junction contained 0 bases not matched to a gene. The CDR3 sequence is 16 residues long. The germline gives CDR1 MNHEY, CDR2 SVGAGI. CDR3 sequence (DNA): TGTGCCAGCAGTTACTCGGGACAGGGGGGCAATCAGCCCCAGCATTTT. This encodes CASSYSGQGGNQPQHF.

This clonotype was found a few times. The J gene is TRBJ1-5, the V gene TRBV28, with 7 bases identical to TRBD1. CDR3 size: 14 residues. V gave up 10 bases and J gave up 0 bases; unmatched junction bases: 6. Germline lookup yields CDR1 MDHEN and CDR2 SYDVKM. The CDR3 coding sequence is TGTGCCACCGCGGGACAGTTTAGCAATCAGCCCCAGCATTTT. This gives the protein CATAGQFSNQPQHF.

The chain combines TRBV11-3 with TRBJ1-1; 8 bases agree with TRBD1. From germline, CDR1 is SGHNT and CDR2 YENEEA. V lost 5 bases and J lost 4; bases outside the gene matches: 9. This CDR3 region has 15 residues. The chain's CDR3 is CASSIQQGVITEAFF. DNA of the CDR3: TGTGCCAGCAGCATCCAACAGGGGGTGATCACTGAAGCTTTCTTT.

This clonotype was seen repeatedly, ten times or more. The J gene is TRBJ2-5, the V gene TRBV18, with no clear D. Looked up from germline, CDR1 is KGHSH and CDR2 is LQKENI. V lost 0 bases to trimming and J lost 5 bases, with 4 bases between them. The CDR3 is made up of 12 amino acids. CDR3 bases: TGTGCCAGCTCACCACCCTTCGAGACCCAGTACTTC. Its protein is CASSPPFETQYF.

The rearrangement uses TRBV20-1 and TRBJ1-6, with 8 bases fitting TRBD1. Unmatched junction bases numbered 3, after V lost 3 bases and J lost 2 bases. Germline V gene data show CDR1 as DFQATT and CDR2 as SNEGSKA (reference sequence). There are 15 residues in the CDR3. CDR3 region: CSARAGGAYNSPLHF. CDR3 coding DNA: TGCAGTGCTAGGGCAGGGGGCGCCTATAATTCACCCCTCCACTTT.

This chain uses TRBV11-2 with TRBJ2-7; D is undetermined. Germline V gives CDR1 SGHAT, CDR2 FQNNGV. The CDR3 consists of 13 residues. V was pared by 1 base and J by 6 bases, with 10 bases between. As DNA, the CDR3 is TGTGCCAGCAGCTTAGTTTTAGGGCTCGAGCAGTACTTC. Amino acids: CASSLVLGLEQYF.